A selection of T cell receptor beta chains follows, all from one sample in a study of PD-1 blockade in classical Hodgkin lymphoma. Sequencing used immunoSEQ multiplex PCR; TCRdb keeps in-frame clones, though not all of them. Among over 60,000 clones listed, approximately 92% were seen once. This specimen consisted of peripheral blood mononuclear cells (PBMCs), obtained before the fourth cycle of nivolumab. The receptors stem from a human donor with classical Hodgkin lymphoma. The CDR3 runs from the conserved cysteine through the conserved F or W. D genes are given only for firm matches. The size field is filled for only some rows; it gives once, few, many or a size class.

clone size,J gene,V gene,D gene,CDR3 protein,CDR3 DNA
.,TRBJ2-2,TRBV7-2,.,CASSLQGPNTGELFF,TGTGCCAGCAGCCTACAGGGTCCGAACACCGGGGAGCTGTTTTTT
.,TRBJ2-7,TRBV28,.,CASSLFTEDYEQYF,TGTGCCAGCAGTTTATTTACAGAAGACTACGAGCAGTACTTC
.,TRBJ2-1,TRBV6-5,TRBD2,CASSQTSGTYNEQFF,TGTGCCAGCAGCCAGACTAGCGGGACCTACAATGAGCAGTTCTTC
.,TRBJ2-3,TRBV5-6,.,CASSLVPSTDTQYF,TGTGCCAGCAGCTTGGTACCTAGCACAGATACGCAGTATTTT
once,TRBJ1-2,TRBV4-1,.,CASSHLGSLANYGYTF,TGCGCCAGCAGCCACCTTGGGAGTCTAGCTAACTATGGCTACACCTTC
once,TRBJ1-1,TRBV19,.,CASKPGHRRAFF,TGTGCCAGTAAGCCGGGACACCGGAGGGCTTTCTTT
.,TRBJ2-1,TRBV10-2,TRBD2,CASSRLAGGYEQFF,TGCGCCAGCAGTAGACTAGCGGGGGGTTATGAGCAGTTCTTC
once,TRBJ2-7,TRBV28,TRBD2,CASSLPPSTSGNYEQYF,TGTGCCAGCAGTTTACCCCCCTCGACTAGCGGGAACTACGAGCAGTACTTC
.,TRBJ1-2,TRBV13,.,CASSLGLSNYGYTF,TGTGCCAGCAGCTTAGGCTTAAGTAACTATGGCTACACCTTC
once,TRBJ2-7,TRBV5-4,TRBD1,CASSYQGVSGYEQYF,TGTGCCAGCAGCTATCAGGGGGTTAGTGGCTACGAGCAGTACTTC
.,TRBJ2-1,TRBV25-1,.,CASTKSPGDNYNEQFF,TGTGCCAGCACCAAATCCCCTGGGGACAACTACAATGAGCAGTTCTTC
.,TRBJ2-6,TRBV18,.,CASSPESGANVLTF,TGTGCCAGCTCACCAGAGTCTGGGGCCAACGTCCTGACTTTC
.,TRBJ2-1,TRBV7-8,TRBD1,CASSLEGTGLNEQFF,TGTGCCAGCAGCTTAGAGGGGACAGGGTTGAATGAGCAGTTCTTC
.,TRBJ1-3,TRBV18,.,CASSPPGGSSGNTIYF,TGTGCCAGCTCACCACCCGGCGGAAGCTCTGGAAACACCATATATTTT
.,TRBJ2-7,TRBV5-1,TRBD2,CASSSWTSGRAGNEQYF,TGCGCCAGCAGCTCCTGGACTAGCGGGAGGGCGGGAAACGAGCAGTACTTC
.,TRBJ2-1,TRBV19,.,CASSIRRTVYNEQFF,TGTGCCAGTAGTATTAGGAGGACGGTCTACAATGAGCAGTTCTTC
.,TRBJ1-5,TRBV7-2,.,CASSLDLAGIQPQHF,TGTGCCAGCAGCTTAGACTTGGCAGGGATTCAGCCCCAGCATTTT
.,TRBJ2-5,TRBV21-1,.,CASSKEGRRVEETQYF,TGTGCCAGCAGCAAAGAAGGCAGACGAGTGGAAGAGACCCAGTACTTC
.,TRBJ2-1,TRBV2,.,CASTTWSGGSYNEQFF,TGTGCCAGCACCACTTGGAGCGGAGGCTCCTACAATGAGCAGTTCTTC
.,TRBJ1-1,TRBV28,TRBD1,CASSRPTGHITEAFF,TGTGCCAGCAGCCGACCGACAGGGCACATCACTGAAGCTTTCTTT
.,TRBJ1-1,TRBV9,.,CASSVALENTEAFF,TGTGCCAGCAGCGTAGCGCTAGAGAACACTGAAGCTTTCTTT
.,TRBJ2-5,TRBV28,TRBD1,CASSSIGRGLSEETQYF,TGTGCCAGCAGTTCCATAGGCAGGGGGCTATCCGAAGAGACCCAGTACTTC
.,TRBJ2-3,TRBV28,.,CASSLWISLRTTDTQYF,TGTGCCAGCAGTTTATGGATATCTCTTCGTACAACAGATACGCAGTATTTT
.,TRBJ2-4,TRBV15,TRBD2,CATEGGRVAKNIQYF,TGTGCCACGGAAGGCGGGAGGGTAGCCAAAAACATTCAGTACTTC
.,TRBJ1-2,TRBV6-1,.,CASTNWGADHYGYTF,TGTGCCAGCACCAACTGGGGGGCAGATCACTATGGCTACACCTTC
few,TRBJ1-1,TRBV28,.,CASSIGRRDTEAFF,TGTGCCAGCAGCATCGGCAGGCGGGACACTGAAGCTTTCTTT
.,TRBJ2-2,TRBV7-6,TRBD2,CASSLGVGRANTGELFF,TGTGCCAGCAGCTTAGGAGTGGGGAGGGCGAACACCGGGGAGCTGTTTTTT
.,TRBJ2-3,TRBV13,.,CASSLGWREAQGTDTQYF,TGTGCCAGCAGCTTAGGTTGGCGCGAGGCTCAGGGCACAGATACGCAGTATTTT
once,TRBJ2-7,TRBV7-9,.,CASSLRITDTVYEQYF,TGTGCCAGCAGCCTCCGTATCACGGATACGGTCTACGAGCAGTACTTC
.,TRBJ2-5,TRBV5-6,TRBD1,CASSFRQGRETQYF,TGTGCCAGCAGCTTCCGACAGGGGAGAGAGACCCAGTACTTC
.,TRBJ1-2,TRBV7-2,.,CASSIGQRGAGYGYTF,TGTGCCAGCAGCATAGGCCAGAGGGGGGCTGGCTATGGCTACACCTTC
.,TRBJ2-7,TRBV10-2,.,CASSHSPSYEQYF,TGCGCCAGCAGTCACAGCCCATCCTACGAGCAGTACTTC